This T cell receptor (beta chain) was recorded in a study of blood T cell repertoires in COVID-19. About the study: The study drew acute and convalescent COVID-19 samples from the United States, Italy and Spain. Sample material is recorded as cDNA or gDNA derived from T cells, B-cell-depleted T cells, or PBMCs.

Trimming removed 7 bases from V and 3 bases from J; junction bases left unmatched: 5. Germline CDR1 SGHAT, CDR2 FQDESV (reference sequence). The CDR3 sequence is 13 residues long. In the source study's methods: Amplified reference gene primers provided the basis for estimating nucleated cell counts. Generated by immunoSEQ multiplex PCR, the TCRdb table keeps only in-frame clones and is missing some. The V and J calls and the clone size are those of that table, but D and trimming were determined from the DNA. The repertoire holds about 25,000 clones, with 80% to 90% as singletons. This sequence was found in an older man with acute or convalescent COVID-19. Sequences were obtained from peripheral blood. The genes are TRBV11-1 and TRBJ1-2, with 7 bases that match TRBD1. CDR3 DNA: TGTGCCAGCACTGCGGACAGGTACTATGGCTACACCTTC. It is translated as CASTADRYYGYTF.